This is a list of T cell receptor beta chains from one sample in a study of shared clonotypes between healthy human individuals. Profiled with immunoSEQ multiplex PCR; TCRdb holds only in-frame clones, not every one. The sample lists roughly 2,300,000 clones; 92% were seen once. The sample taken for sequencing was naive CD4+ T cells from PBMCs. The origin of the receptors is a man in his late teens or twenties in good health. Some clones in this sample may be carry-over from other donors' samples. Each CDR3 is given with its conserved first and last residue.

TRBJ1-1 | TRBV6-1 | CASSVGVAAFF
TRBJ2-5 | TRBV6-5 | CAIARPGRVETQYF
TRBJ1-4 | TRBV5-1 | CASSPRRDRGRGATNEKLFF
TRBJ1-5 | TRBV4-2 | CASSQMGQSNQPQHF
TRBJ2-1 | TRBV5-4 | CASSLRRTYNEQFF
TRBJ2-5 | TRBV11-2 | CASSLDSGTQYF
TRBJ2-5 | TRBV28 | CASSLYPGLAGIETQYF
TRBJ2-7 | TRBV6-4 | CASSEGLAGPYEQYF
TRBJ1-1 | TRBV5-4 | CASSLAFSQGGTEAFF
TRBJ2-7 | TRBV7-2 | CASSPTSGASYEQYF
TRBJ2-1 | TRBV10-3 | CAISERRGPSYNEQFF
TRBJ2-3 | TRBV7-9 | CASSRHLAGEQTQYF
TRBJ2-4 | TRBV10-3 | CAISDRRGENIQYF
TRBJ1-2 | TRBV28 | CASSLSDRDGGYTF
TRBJ2-7 | TRBV7-7 | CASGGREDCYEQYF
TRBJ1-2 | TRBV28 | CASSLSAYGYTF
TRBJ2-7 | TRBV5-1 | CASSPGQGTSYEQYF
TRBJ2-5 | TRBV5-1 | CASSLGGSNNVETQYF
TRBJ1-1 | TRBV6-1 | CASSAGQGITEAFF
TRBJ1-1 | TRBV5-4 | CASQGRGGNTEAFF
TRBJ2-2 | TRBV11-2 | CATGEGPGELFF
TRBJ2-5 | TRBV11-2 | CASSLGVPTQYF
TRBJ2-2 | TRBV7-8 | CASSFIVDYRRPWGELFF
TRBJ2-7 | TRBV5-8 | CASSLEKGPLREQYF